These 9 T cell receptor beta chains were all obtained from the same sample, sequenced in a study of blood T cell repertoires in COVID-19. The table came from immunoSEQ multiplex PCR; TCRdb's copy has only in-frame clones and leaves some out. The profile shows roughly 250,000 clones, approximately 86% of them singletons. Material for sequencing was PBMCs or T cells enriched from blood (not recorded which). These receptors were obtained from a woman in her 30s with acute COVID-19.

This clone was counted a few times. V is TRBV7-2 and J is TRBJ1-2; perhaps TRBD1 as D (6 bases). Germline V gene sequence: CDR1 SGHTA, CDR2 FQGNSA. Trimming cost V 5 bases and J 6 bases, with 19 bases left between them. CDR3 length equals 15 residues. CDR3 nucleotide sequence: TGTGCCAGCAGCCCCCGACAGGTCCTCTCCGATGGCTACACCTTC. As protein: CASSPRQVLSDGYTF.

The chain couples TRBV19 to TRBJ2-3; perhaps TRBD1 as D (5 bases). Germline V gene sequence: CDR1 LNHDA, CDR2 SQIVND (reference sequence). This CDR3 contains 15 residues. With 1 base removed from V and 2 bases from J, the gap between germline ends came to 10 bases. Here the CDR3 reads CASSIAGRVTDTQYF. CDR3 coding DNA: TGTGCCAGTAGTATAGCGGGCAGGGTCACAGATACGCAGTATTTT.

The rearrangement links TRBV2 to TRBJ1-4; D is possibly TRBD1 (6 bases). The germline V and J ends were trimmed by 5 bases and 8 bases, with 12 bases remaining between them. In germline, CDR1 is SNHLY, CDR2 FYNNEI. This CDR3 has 13 amino acids. The CDR3 sequence is CASSWWTDEKLFF. The CDR3, as DNA: TGTGCCAGCAGTTGGTGGACAGACGAAAAACTGTTTTTT.

Here the CDR3 reads CSAAVNTEAFF. CDR3 sequence (DNA): TGCAGTGCGGCCGTGAACACTGAAGCTTTCTTT. This chain links TRBV20-1 with TRBJ1-1, with D hard to call. The CDR3 consists of 11 residues. CDR1 DFQATT and CDR2 SNEGSKA come from the germline V gene (reference sequence). The ends were cut back, 6 bases at V and 0 bases at J, with 5 bases in the middle.

V and J are TRBV5-1 and TRBJ1-1; 9 nucleotides match TRBD1. With V trimmed by 3 bases and J by 1 base, 1 base remained unmatched. The CDR3 contains 14 residues. Germline CDR1 reads SGHRS; CDR2 reads YFSETQ. DNA for the CDR3: TGCGCCAGCAGCTCGGGACAGGGGAACACTGAAGCTTTCTTT. The encoded protein is CASSSGQGNTEAFF.

This chain joins TRBV2 and TRBJ2-3; D possibly corresponds to TRBD1 (5 bases). V lost 7 bases to trimming and J lost 4 bases, with 9 bases between them. The CDR3 extends over 12 amino acids. Germline values: CDR1 SNHLY, CDR2 FYNNEI. The CDR3 is CASNQGADTQYF. CDR3 DNA: TGTGCCAGCAATCAGGGTGCAGATACGCAGTATTTT.

This chain joins TRBV21-1 and TRBJ1-2. TRBV21-1 is described as a pseudogene. This CDR3 contains 16 residues. In nucleotides, the CDR3 is TGTGCCAGCAGCAAAAGGAGGAGAGTCCCCAACTATGGCTACACCTTC. Amino acids: CASSKRRRVPNYGYTF.

Only a few counts were recorded for this clone. The CDR3 does not end in the conserved phenylalanine or tryptophan, so this is likely a read error. No DNA is shown, since the ends of the CDR3 on it are uncertain; the CDR3 is the one TCRdb lists. The CDR3 reads CASSRGRV. This chain connects TRBV9 to TRBJ1-1; TRBD1, the table's D call, was not compared with the DNA. The CDR3 is 8 residues long, counting both termini. CDR1 and CDR2 from the germline V gene are SGDLS and YYNGEE.

The chain employs TRBV6-5 and TRBJ1-1; no reliable D call. The germline V gene encodes CDR1 MNHEY and CDR2 SVGAGI. This CDR3 is built from 13 residues. V dropped 4 bases and J dropped 6 bases, with 12 bases sitting between them. This CDR3 is CASSLRRVSEAFF. In nucleotides, the CDR3 is TGTGCCAGCAGTTTACGGCGGGTATCTGAAGCTTTCTTT.